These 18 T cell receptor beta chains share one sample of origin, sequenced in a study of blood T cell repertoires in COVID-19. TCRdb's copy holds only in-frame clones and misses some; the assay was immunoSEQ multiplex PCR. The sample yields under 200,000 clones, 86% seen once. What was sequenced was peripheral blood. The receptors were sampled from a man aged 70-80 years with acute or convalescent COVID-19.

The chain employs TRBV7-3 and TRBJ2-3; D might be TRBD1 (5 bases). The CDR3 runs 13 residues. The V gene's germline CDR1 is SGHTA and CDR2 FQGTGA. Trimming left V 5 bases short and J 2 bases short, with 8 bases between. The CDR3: CASSRGHTDTQYF. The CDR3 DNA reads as TGTGCCAGCAGCAGGGGCCACACAGATACGCAGTATTTT.

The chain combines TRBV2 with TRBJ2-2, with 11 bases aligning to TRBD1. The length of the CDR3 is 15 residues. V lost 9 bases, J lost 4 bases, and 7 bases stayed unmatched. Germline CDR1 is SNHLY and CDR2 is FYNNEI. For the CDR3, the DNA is TGTGCCAGGGGGTTCGGGACAGGGGGCACCGGGGAGCTGTTTTTT. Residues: CARGFGTGGTGELFF.

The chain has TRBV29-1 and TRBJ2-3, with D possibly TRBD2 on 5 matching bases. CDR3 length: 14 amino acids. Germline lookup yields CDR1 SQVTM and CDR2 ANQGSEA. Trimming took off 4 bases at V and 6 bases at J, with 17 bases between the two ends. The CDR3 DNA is TGCAGCGTTGGATGGTTGGGAGAGAGGGATACGCAGTATTTT. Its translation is CSVGWLGERDTQYF.

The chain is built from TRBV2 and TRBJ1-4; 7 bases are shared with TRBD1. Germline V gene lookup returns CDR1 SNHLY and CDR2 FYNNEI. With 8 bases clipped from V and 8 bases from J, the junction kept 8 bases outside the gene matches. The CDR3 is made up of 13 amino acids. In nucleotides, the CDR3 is TGTGCCAGCCGGAGGGGGCGCGACGAAAAACTGTTTTTT. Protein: CASRRGRDEKLFF.

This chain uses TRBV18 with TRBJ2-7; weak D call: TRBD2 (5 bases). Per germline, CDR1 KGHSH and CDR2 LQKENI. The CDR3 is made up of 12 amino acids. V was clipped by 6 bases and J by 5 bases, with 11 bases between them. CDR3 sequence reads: CASSPGGNEQYF. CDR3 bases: TGTGCCAGCTCCCCCGGAGGAAACGAGCAGTACTTC.

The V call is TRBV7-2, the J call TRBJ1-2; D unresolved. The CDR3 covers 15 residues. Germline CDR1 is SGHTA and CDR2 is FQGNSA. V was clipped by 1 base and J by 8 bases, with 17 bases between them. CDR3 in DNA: TGTGCCAGCAGCTTAGTAGACGGAGGATCGTGGGGCTACACCTTC. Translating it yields CASSLVDGGSWGYTF.

CDR3 protein: CASSPPSGDQPQHF. In nucleotides, the CDR3 is TGTGCCAGCAGTCCCCCGTCGGGGGATCAGCCCCAGCATTTT. The genes are TRBV28 and TRBJ1-5; a possible D gene is TRBD1 (5 bases). Trimming took off 5 bases at V and 5 bases at J, with 13 bases between the two ends. The germline gives CDR1 MDHEN, CDR2 SYDVKM. The CDR3 has 14 amino acids.

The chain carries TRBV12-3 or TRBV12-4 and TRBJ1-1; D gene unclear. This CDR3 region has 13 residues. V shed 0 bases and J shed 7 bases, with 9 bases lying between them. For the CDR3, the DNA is TGTGCCAGCAGTTTAGCTATACAGCTTGAAGCTTTCTTT. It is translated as CASSLAIQLEAFF.

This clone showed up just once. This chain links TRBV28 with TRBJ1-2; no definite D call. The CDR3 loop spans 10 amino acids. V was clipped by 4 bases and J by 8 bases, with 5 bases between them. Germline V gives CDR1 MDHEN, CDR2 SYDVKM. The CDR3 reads CASSYKGYTF. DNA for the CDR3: TGTGCCAGCAGTTACAAAGGCTACACCTTC.

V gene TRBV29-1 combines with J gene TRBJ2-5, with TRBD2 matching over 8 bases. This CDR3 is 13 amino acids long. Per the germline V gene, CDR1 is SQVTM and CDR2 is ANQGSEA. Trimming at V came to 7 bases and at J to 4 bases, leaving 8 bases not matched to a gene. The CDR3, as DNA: TGCAGCGCCCACCGGGGGGGCCCAGAGACCCAGTACTTC. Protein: CSAHRGGPETQYF. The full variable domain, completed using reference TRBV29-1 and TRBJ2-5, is SAVISQKPSRDICQRGTSLTIQCQVDSQVTMMFWYRQQPGQSLTLIATANQGSEATYESGFVIDKFPISRPNLTFSTLTVSNMSPEDSSIYLCSAHRGGPETQYFGPGTRLLVL.

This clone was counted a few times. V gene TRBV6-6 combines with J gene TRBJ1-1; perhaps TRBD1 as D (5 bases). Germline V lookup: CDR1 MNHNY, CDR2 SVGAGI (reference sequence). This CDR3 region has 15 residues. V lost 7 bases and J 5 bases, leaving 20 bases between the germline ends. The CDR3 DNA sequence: TGTGCCAGCACCCCCCGGGGGGAAGTGAGGACTGAAGCTTTCTTT. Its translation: CASTPRGEVRTEAFF.

The CDR3 sequence: CASSPRLAEYNEQFF. DNA of the CDR3: TGTGCCAGCAGCCCTAGACTAGCGGAATACAATGAGCAGTTCTTC. The V call is TRBV9, the J call TRBJ2-1, with TRBD2 matching 9 bases. The CDR3 is 15 amino acids. Germline assignment: CDR1 SGDLS and CDR2 YYNGEE. V was clipped by 4 bases and J by 4 bases; unmatched bases: 6.

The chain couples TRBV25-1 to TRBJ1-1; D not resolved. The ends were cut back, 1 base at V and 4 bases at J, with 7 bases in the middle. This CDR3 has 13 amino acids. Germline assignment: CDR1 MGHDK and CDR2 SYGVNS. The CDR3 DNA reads TGTGCCAGCAGTGAATTTATTCGCACTGAAGCTTTCTTT. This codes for CASSEFIRTEAFF.

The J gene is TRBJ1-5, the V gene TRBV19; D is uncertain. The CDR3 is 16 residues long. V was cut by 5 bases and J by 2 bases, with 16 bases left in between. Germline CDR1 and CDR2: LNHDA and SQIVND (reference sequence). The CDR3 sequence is CASSPGGRNGNQPQHF. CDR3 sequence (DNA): TGTGCCAGTAGTCCCGGAGGGAGAAATGGCAATCAGCCCCAGCATTTT.

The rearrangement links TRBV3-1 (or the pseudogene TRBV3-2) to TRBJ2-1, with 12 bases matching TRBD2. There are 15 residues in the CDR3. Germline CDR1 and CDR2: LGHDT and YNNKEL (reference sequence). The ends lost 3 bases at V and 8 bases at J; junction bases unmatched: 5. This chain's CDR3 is CASSHPLAGGYEQFF. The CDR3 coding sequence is TGTGCCAGCAGCCACCCACTAGCGGGGGGCTATGAGCAGTTCTTC.

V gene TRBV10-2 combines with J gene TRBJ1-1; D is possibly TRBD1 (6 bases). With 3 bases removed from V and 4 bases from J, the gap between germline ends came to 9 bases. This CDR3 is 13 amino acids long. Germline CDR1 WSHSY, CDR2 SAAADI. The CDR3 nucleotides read TGCGCCAGCAGTGAACAGGGTGGCACTGAAGCTTTCTTT. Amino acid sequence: CASSEQGGTEAFF.

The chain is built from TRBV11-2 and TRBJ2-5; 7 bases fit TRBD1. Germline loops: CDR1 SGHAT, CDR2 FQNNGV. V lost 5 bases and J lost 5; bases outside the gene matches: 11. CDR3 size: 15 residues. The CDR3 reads CASSLDRVGTETQYF. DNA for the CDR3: TGTGCCAGCAGCCTCGACAGGGTAGGGACGGAGACCCAGTACTTC. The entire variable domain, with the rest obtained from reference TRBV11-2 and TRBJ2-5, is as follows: EAGVAQSPRYKIIEKRQSVAFWCNPISGHATLYWYQQILGQGPKLLIQFQNNGVVDDSQLPKDRFSAERLKGVDSTLKIQPAKLEDSAVYLCASSLDRVGTETQYFGPGTRLLVL.

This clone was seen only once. Written as DNA, the CDR3 is TGCGCCAGCAGCTTGTCCCACGGGAACTATGGCTACACCTTC. Translation: CASSLSHGNYGYTF. This chain uses TRBV5-1 with TRBJ1-2; no firm D call. With 1 base removed from V and 2 bases from J, the gap between germline ends came to 9 bases. Germline V gene sequence: CDR1 SGHRS, CDR2 YFSETQ. The CDR3 totals 14 residues.